This T cell receptor beta chain is drawn from a study of T cell changes during pregnancy in multiple sclerosis. The V gene lost 3 bases and the J gene lost 0 bases, with 9 bases spanning the gap. Germline loops: CDR1 MNHNS, CDR2 SASEGT. The CDR3 totals 15 residues. Clones were read by immunoSEQ multiplex PCR, and TCRdb kept only the in-frame ones, dropping some. The table lists fewer than 50,000 clones, around 93% of them singletons. The starting material was CD8+ T cells from peripheral blood mononuclear cells, obtained after pregnancy. This clonotype was sampled from a female donor with multiple sclerosis, enrolled in a pregnancy study. The V and J genes are TRBV6-1 and TRBJ1-3; no clear D. CDR3 sequence (DNA): TGTGCCAGCAGTGAGCAGGATAACTCTGGAAACACCATATATTTT. Protein sequence: CASSEQDNSGNTIYF.